Sequencing of this T cell receptor (beta chain) was carried out in a study of OX40 agonist ivuxolimab in advanced cancers. The overall study: Prior therapy, whether anti-PD-1, anti-PD-L1 or anti-CTLA-4, was allowed, and about 39% had some.

TCRdb keeps only in-frame clones here, not all; method: immunoSEQ multiplex PCR. Of 40,000 to 45,000 clones in the sample, roughly 88% were seen once. V dropped 0 bases and J dropped 5 bases, with 2 bases sitting between them. Germline CDR1 SGDLS, CDR2 YYNGEE. The CDR3 totals 11 residues. Sequenced material: CD4+ or CD8+ T cells sorted from blood, taken in a trial of the OX40 agonist ivuxolimab. The chain employs TRBV9 and TRBJ2-5; D unresolved. The receptor was isolated from an adult with an advanced solid tumor such as melanoma, head and neck, liver or kidney cancer. In nucleotides, the CDR3 is TGTGCCAGCAGCGTAGCGGAGACCCAGTACTTC. Its protein is CASSVAETQYF.